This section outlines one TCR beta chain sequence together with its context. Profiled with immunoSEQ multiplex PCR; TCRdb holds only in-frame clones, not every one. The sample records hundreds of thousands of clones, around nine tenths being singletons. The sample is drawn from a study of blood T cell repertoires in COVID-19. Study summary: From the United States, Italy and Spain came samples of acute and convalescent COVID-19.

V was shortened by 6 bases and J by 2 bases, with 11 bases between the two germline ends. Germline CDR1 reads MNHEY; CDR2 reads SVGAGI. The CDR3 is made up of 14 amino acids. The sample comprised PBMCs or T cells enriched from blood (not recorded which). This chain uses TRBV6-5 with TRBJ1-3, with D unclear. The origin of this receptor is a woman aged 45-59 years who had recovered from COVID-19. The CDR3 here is CASSGMRAGNTIYF. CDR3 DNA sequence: TGTGCCAGCAGCGGGATGAGGGCTGGAAACACCATATATTTT.